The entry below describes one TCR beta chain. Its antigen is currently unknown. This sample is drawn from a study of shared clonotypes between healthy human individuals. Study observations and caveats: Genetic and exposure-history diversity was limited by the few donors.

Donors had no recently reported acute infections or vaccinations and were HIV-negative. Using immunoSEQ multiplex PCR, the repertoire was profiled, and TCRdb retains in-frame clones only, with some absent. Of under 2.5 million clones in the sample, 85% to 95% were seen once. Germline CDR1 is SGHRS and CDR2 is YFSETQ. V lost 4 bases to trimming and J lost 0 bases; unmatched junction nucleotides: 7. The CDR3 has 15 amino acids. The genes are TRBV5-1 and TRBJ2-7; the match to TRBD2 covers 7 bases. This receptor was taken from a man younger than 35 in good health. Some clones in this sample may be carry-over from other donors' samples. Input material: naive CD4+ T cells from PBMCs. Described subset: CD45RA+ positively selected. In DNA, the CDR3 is TGCGCCAGCAGCCCGCCCAGCGGGACCTCCTACGAGCAGTACTTC. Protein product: CASSPPSGTSYEQYF.